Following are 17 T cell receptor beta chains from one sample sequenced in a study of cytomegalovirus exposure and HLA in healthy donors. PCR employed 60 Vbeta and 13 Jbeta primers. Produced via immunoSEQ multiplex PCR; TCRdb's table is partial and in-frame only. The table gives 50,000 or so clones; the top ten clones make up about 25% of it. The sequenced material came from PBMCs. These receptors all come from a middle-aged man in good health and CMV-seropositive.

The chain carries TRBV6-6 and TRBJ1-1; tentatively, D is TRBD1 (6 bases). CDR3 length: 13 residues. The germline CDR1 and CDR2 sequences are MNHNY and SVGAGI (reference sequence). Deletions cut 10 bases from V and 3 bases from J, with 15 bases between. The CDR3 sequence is CATSIQGHTEAFF. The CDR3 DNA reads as TGTGCCACCTCGATCCAGGGGCACACTGAAGCTTTCTTT.

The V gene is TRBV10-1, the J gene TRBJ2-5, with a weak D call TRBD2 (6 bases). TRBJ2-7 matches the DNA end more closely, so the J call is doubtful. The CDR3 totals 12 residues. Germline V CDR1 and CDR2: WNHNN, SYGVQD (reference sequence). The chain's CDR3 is CASGLSSYEQYF. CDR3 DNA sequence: TGCGCCAGCGGACTAAGCTCCTACGAGCAGTACTTC.

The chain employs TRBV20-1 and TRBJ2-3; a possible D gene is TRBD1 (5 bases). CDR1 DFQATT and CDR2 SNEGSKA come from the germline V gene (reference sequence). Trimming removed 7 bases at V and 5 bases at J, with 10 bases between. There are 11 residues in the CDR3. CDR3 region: CSGVGRDTQYF. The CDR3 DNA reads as TGCAGTGGTGTGGGGCGAGATACGCAGTATTTT.

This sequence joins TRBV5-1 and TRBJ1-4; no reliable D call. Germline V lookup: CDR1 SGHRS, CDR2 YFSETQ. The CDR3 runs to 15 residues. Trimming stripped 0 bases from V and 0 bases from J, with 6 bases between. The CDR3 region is CASSLDGATNEKLFF. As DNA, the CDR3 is TGCGCCAGCAGCTTGGACGGTGCAACTAATGAAAAACTGTTTTTT.

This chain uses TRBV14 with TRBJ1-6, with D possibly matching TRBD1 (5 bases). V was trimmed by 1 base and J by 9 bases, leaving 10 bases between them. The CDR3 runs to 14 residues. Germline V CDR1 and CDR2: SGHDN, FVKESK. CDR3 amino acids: CASSQGQTRSPLHF. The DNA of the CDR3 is TGTGCCAGCAGCCAAGGACAGACCCGTTCACCCCTCCACTTT.

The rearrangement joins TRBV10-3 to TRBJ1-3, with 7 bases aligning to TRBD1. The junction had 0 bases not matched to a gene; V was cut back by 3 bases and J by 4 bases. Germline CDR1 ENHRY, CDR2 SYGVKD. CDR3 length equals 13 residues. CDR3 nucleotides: TGTGCCATCAGTGAAGGGGGCGGAAACACCATATATTTT. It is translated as CAISEGGGNTIYF.

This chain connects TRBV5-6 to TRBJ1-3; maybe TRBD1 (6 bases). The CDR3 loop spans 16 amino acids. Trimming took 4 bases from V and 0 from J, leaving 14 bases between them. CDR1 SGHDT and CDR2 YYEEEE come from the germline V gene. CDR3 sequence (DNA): TGTGCCAGCAGCCCGTATGACAGGCCCTCTGGAAACACCATATATTTT. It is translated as CASSPYDRPSGNTIYF.

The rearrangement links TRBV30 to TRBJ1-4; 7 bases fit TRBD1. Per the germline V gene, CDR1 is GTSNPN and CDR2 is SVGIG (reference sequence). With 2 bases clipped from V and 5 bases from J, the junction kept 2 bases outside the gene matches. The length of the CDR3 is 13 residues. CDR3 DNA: TGTGCCTGGAGTTTAGGGGGCAATGAAAAACTGTTTTTT. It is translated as CAWSLGGNEKLFF. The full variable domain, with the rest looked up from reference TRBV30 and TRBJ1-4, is SQTIHQWPATLVQPVGSPLSLECTVEGTSNPNLYWYRQAAGRGLQLLFYSVGIGQISSEVPQNLSASRPQDRQFILSSKKLLLSDSGFYLCAWSLGGNEKLFFGSGTQLSVL.

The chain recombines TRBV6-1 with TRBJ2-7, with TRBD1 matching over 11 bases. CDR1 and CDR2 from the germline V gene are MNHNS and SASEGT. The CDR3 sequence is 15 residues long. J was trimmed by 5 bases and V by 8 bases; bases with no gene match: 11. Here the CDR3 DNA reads TGTGCCAGCGCCCAGGCGGGACAGGGGGAACACGAGCAGTACTTC. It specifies CASAQAGQGEHEQYF.

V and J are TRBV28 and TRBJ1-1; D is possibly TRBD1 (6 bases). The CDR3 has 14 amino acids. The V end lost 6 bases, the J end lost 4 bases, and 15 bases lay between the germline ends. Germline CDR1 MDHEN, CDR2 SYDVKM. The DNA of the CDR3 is TGTGCCAGCAGCCTGGGGGGGCCGGGCACTGAAGCTTTCTTT. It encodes CASSLGGPGTEAFF.

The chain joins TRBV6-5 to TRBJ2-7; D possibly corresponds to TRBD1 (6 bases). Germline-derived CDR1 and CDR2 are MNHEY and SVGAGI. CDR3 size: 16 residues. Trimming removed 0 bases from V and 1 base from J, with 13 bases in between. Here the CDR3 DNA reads TGTGCCAGCAGTTACTCCCGAGGACAGATATCCTACGAGCAGTACTTC. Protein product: CASSYSRGQISYEQYF.

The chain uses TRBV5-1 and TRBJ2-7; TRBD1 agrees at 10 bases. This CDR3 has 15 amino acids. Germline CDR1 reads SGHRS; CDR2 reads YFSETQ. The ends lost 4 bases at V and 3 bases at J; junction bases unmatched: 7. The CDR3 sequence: CASSLGQGDVYEQYF. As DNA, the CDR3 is TGCGCCAGCAGCCTAGGACAGGGGGACGTCTACGAGCAGTACTTC.

The CDR3 region has the DNA TGTGCCAGCAGCTTGGAACAGGGAAATTTGCGCTACACCTTC. Protein sequence: CASSLEQGNLRYTF. The chain links TRBV5-4 to TRBJ1-2, with D maybe TRBD1 (6 bases). The CDR3 has 14 amino acids. Germline V gives CDR1 SGHNT, CDR2 YYREEE (reference sequence). Deletions cut 0 bases from V and 9 bases from J, with 15 bases between.

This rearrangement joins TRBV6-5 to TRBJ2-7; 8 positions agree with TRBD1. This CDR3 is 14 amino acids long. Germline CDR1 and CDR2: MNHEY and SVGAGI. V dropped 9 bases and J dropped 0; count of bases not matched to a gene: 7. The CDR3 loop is CARATGASSYEQYF. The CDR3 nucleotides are TGTGCCAGAGCGACAGGGGCCTCCTCCTACGAGCAGTACTTC.

The CDR3 here is CASASGGANTGELFF. Written as DNA, the CDR3 is TGTGCCAGCGCTAGCGGGGGGGCGAACACCGGGGAGCTGTTTTTT. The chain combines TRBV7-2 with TRBJ2-2; the match to TRBD2 covers 12 bases. This CDR3 contains 15 residues. With 8 bases clipped from V and 0 bases from J, the junction kept 1 base outside the gene matches. Germline values: CDR1 SGHTA, CDR2 FQGNSA.

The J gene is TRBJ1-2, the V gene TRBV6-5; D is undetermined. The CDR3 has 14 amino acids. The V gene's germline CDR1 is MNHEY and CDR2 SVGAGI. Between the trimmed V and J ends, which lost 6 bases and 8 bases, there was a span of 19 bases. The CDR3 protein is CASRPTDGVEGYTF. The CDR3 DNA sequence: TGTGCCAGCAGACCCACCGACGGGGTCGAGGGCTACACCTTC.

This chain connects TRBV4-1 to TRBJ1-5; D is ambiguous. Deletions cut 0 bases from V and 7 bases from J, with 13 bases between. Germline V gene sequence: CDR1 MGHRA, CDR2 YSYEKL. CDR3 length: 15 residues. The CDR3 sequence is CASSQDWGGGQPQHF. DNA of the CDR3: TGCGCCAGCAGCCAAGATTGGGGAGGAGGACAGCCCCAGCATTTT.